Listed below are T cell receptor beta chains from one sample, sequenced in a study of follicular helper T cells after annual influenza vaccination. The table came from immunoSEQ multiplex PCR; TCRdb's copy has only in-frame clones and leaves some out. The data show about 11,000 clones, 81% seen once. Sequenced here: CXCR5- memory CD4+ T cells sorted from blood, sampled on the day of influenza vaccination. These receptors were obtained from an adult who received the influenza vaccine. The CDR3 runs from the conserved cysteine through the conserved F or W. Fields, in order: clone size, V gene, CDR3 protein. Size is omitted from some rows. Given values are once, few, many or a class for expanded clones.

clone_size: .; v_call: TRBV5-1; cdr3_aa: CASSEGQQETQYF
clone_size: .; v_call: TRBV5-4; cdr3_aa: CASSLVGTGSGYTF
clone_size: .; v_call: TRBV28; cdr3_aa: CASSTRGEAGNTIYF
clone_size: few; v_call: TRBV28; cdr3_aa: CASSSGQGGIGYTF
clone_size: .; v_call: TRBV27; cdr3_aa: CASSFYGAGVSYNEQFF
clone_size: few; v_call: TRBV5-1; cdr3_aa: CASSKGGLAGGLSYVGDF
clone_size: .; v_call: TRBV10-3; cdr3_aa: CAISEFGTAMNTEAFF
clone_size: .; v_call: TRBV28; cdr3_aa: CASSLQGAGNTIYF
clone_size: few; v_call: TRBV30; cdr3_aa: CAWSAGTDASYEQYF
clone_size: few; v_call: TRBV27; cdr3_aa: CASSLSDRANQPQHF
clone_size: .; v_call: TRBV4-2; cdr3_aa: CASSQEGTGRTNTGELFF
clone_size: .; v_call: TRBV28; cdr3_aa: CASRPGQGVTGELFF
clone_size: .; v_call: TRBV6-5; cdr3_aa: CASSYSTGANQPQHF
clone_size: few; v_call: TRBV4-1; cdr3_aa: CASSQLTGGGEQYF
clone_size: .; v_call: TRBV29-1; cdr3_aa: CSVLIGSNSYEQYF
clone_size: .; v_call: TRBV11-2; cdr3_aa: CASSIGGGASRGEQYF
clone_size: .; v_call: TRBV19; cdr3_aa: CASSYRAGPYGYTF
clone_size: .; v_call: TRBV18; cdr3_aa: CASSPGQNTEAFF
clone_size: .; v_call: TRBV11-3; cdr3_aa: CASSLRTGTEEHF
clone_size: .; v_call: TRBV6-5; cdr3_aa: CASSYRQNNSPLHF
clone_size: few; v_call: TRBV30; cdr3_aa: CAWSPLYGYTF
clone_size: few; v_call: TRBV7-9; cdr3_aa: CASSRGTYEQYF
clone_size: .; v_call: TRBV30; cdr3_aa: CAWSRQGIEDKEKLFF
clone_size: .; v_call: TRBV5-5; cdr3_aa: CASSRTSGGATGELFF
clone_size: .; v_call: TRBV7-3; cdr3_aa: CASSLMGTGGTGELFF
clone_size: few; v_call: TRBV7-6; cdr3_aa: CASSLAGGPGSYEQYF
clone_size: .; v_call: TRBV9; cdr3_aa: CASSVGGGRETQYF
clone_size: few; v_call: TRBV6-1; cdr3_aa: CASSDVQGGVNSPLHF
clone_size: few; v_call: TRBV10-1; cdr3_aa: CASSSSTTESYEQYF
clone_size: .; v_call: TRBV7-9; cdr3_aa: CASSSSGRASDTQYF
clone_size: few; v_call: TRBV5-1; cdr3_aa: CASSLQGNQPQHF
clone_size: once; v_call: TRBV4-3; cdr3_aa: CASSQDGGSRSQETQYF
clone_size: .; v_call: TRBV4-3; cdr3_aa: CASSQDGAGRRADTQYF